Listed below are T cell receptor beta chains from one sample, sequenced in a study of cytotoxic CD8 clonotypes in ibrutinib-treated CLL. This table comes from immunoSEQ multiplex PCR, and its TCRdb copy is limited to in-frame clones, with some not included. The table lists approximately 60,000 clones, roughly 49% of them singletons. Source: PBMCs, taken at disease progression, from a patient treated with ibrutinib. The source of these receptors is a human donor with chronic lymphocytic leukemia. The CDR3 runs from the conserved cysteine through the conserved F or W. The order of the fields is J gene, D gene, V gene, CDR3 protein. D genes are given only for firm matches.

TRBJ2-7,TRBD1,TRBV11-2,CASSSRTGVAEQYF
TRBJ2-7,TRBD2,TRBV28,CASSLYGSSGSSYEQYF
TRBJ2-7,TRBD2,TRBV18,CASSPRPSGSPNEQYF
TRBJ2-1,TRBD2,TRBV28,CASSLAGVGSYNEQFF
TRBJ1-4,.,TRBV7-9,CASSLASGEQLFF
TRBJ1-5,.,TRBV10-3,CAISEAGGHGNQPQHF
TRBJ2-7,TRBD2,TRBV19,CASSIGGTSGRYEQYF
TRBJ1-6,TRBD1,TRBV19,CASSTTGGNSPLHF
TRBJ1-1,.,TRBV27,CASSLGFKNTEAFF
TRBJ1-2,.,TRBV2,CASSEASSAGRHYGYTF
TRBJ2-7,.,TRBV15,CATSRVGRGLYEQYF
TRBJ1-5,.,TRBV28,CASSSRDSQHF
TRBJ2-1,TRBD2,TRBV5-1,CASSAGTTSGLKEQFF
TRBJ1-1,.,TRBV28,CASRAGGGAFF
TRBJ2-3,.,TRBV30,CAWNPLASTDTQYF
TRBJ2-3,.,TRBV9,CASSPQPQDTQYF